One and the same sample provided the 9 T cell receptor beta chains below, sequenced in a study of shared clonotypes between healthy human individuals. Clones were read by immunoSEQ multiplex PCR, and TCRdb kept only the in-frame ones, dropping some. The table shows some 530,000 clones, with more than 65% occurring only once. The sample taken for sequencing was PBMCs. The source is a woman aged 40 to 50 in good health. Some clones in this sample may be carry-over from other donors' samples.

This CDR3 is CASSPQDLPQQFF. Here the CDR3 DNA reads TGTGCCAGCTCACCACAGGACCTTCCGCAGCAGTTCTTC. The V and J genes are TRBV18 and TRBJ2-1; no reliable D call. V gave up 1 base and J gave up 11 bases, with 12 bases separating them. CDR1 KGHSH and CDR2 LQKENI come from the germline V gene. The CDR3 sequence is 13 residues long.

At least ten counts were recorded for this clone. The V and J genes are TRBV10-3 and TRBJ1-2; maybe TRBD1 (6 bases). V gave up 0 bases and J gave up 7 bases, with 12 bases separating them. The germline V gene has CDR1 ENHRY and CDR2 SYGVKD. The CDR3 has 14 residues. CDR3 nucleotide sequence: TGTGCCATCAGTGAGTCGAACAGGGCAAGTGGCTACACCTTC. Its translation: CAISESNRASGYTF.

As concerns this clone: A far bigger clonotype differs at one base, so this is likely a read error. The chain links TRBV10-3 to TRBJ1-1; D gene uncertain. Germline lookup yields CDR1 ENHRY and CDR2 SYGVKD. Between the trimmed V and J ends, which lost 3 bases and 0 bases, there was a span of 5 bases. CDR3 length equals 13 residues. CDR3: CAISEYMNTEAFF. CDR3 DNA: TGTGCCATCAGTGAATATATGAACACTGAAGCTTTCTTT.

Points on this clone: A far larger clone differs by one base, so this is likely a read error. This CDR3 is also generated by other DNA sequences in the sample. The chain couples TRBV28 to TRBJ2-7; D may match TRBD1 or TRBD2 (5 bases each). Germline V gene sequence: CDR1 MDHEN, CDR2 SYDVKM. V shed 6 bases and J shed 0 bases, with 12 bases lying between them. The CDR3 runs 14 residues. The CDR3 bases are TGTGCCAGCAGGTTAGCAGGGACCTCCTACGAGCAGTACTTC. Its translation: CASRLAGTSYEQYF.

This clone was seen only once. V usage is TRBV7-3 and J usage is TRBJ1-2, with D unresolved. Deletions cut 5 bases from V and 5 bases from J, with 21 bases between. Germline CDR1 is SGHTA and CDR2 is FQGTGA. The CDR3 has 16 residues. The CDR3 bases are TGTGCCAGCAGCCGAGAACCGAGCGGGGTTGGATATGGCTACACCTTC. Translated, it gives CASSREPSGVGYGYTF.

This clone has just one count. The chain recombines TRBV29-1 with TRBJ1-4; 7 bases map to TRBD1. The CDR3 consists of 13 residues. V dropped 6 bases and J dropped 3; count of bases not matched to a gene: 4. Germline CDR1 reads SQVTM; CDR2 reads ANQGSEA. The CDR3, as DNA: TGCAGCGTCATCAGGGGGGCTAATGAAAAACTGTTTTTT. Translation: CSVIRGANEKLFF.

A single count supports this clone. This likely traces to a read error, being one base from a far larger clone. This chain uses TRBV7-9 with TRBJ2-7; D remains unclear. CDR1 and CDR2 from the germline V gene are SEHNR and FQNEAQ (reference sequence). The CDR3 loop spans 12 amino acids. Trimming removed 1 base from V and 4 bases from J, with 5 bases in between. Here the CDR3 DNA reads TGTGCCAGCAGCTTAGTCAGGTACGAGCAGTACTTC. Residues: CASSLVRYEQYF.

Regarding this clone: A read error likely explains this, since a far larger clone differs by one base. Other DNA sequences in the same sample also yield this CDR3. This chain joins TRBV9 and TRBJ1-2; TRBD1 is a possible D gene (5 bases). CDR1 is SGDLS and CDR2 is YYNGEE in the germline V gene. The V end lost 8 bases, the J end lost 2 bases, and 13 bases lay between the germline ends. This CDR3 contains 13 residues. The CDR3 loop reads CASSRGGNYGYTF. The CDR3 coding sequence is TGTGCCAGTAGTAGGGGAGGAAACTATGGCTACACCTTC.

Worth noting for this clone: This likely came from a read error, as a far larger clone is one base away. The CDR3 here is CDSSLQGSTGELFF. The CDR3 DNA is TGTGACAGCAGTCTGCAGGGGAGCACCGGGGAGCTGTTTTTT. This chain connects TRBV25-1 to TRBJ2-2, with D tentatively TRBD1 (6 bases). From germline, CDR1 is MGHDK and CDR2 SYGVNS. CDR3 length equals 14 residues.